These 24 T cell receptor beta chains came from one sample sequenced in a study of shared clonotypes between healthy human individuals. Clones were sequenced by immunoSEQ multiplex PCR, and TCRdb holds only the in-frame ones, with some missing. Altogether roughly 640,000 clones are present, 74% being singletons, with the ten largest covering 1.5% to 2%. The specimen was memory CD4+ T cells sorted from blood. The subset denotes: CD45RA-negative fraction. These receptors all come from a woman aged 25-40 years in good health.

This clone showed up just a few times. This sequence joins TRBV5-6 and TRBJ2-3; 11 bases align to TRBD1. This CDR3 has 16 amino acids. The junction had 8 bases not matched to a gene; V was cut back by 4 bases and J by 4 bases. From germline, CDR1 is SGHDT and CDR2 YYEEEE. The CDR3 spells CASSVPDRGRADTQYF. The CDR3 DNA reads as TGTGCCAGCAGCGTGCCGGACAGGGGGCGCGCAGATACGCAGTATTTT.

This chain joins TRBV7-7 and TRBJ2-1, with a possible D match to TRBD1 (5 bases). This CDR3 comprises 16 residues. Looked up from germline, CDR1 is SSHAT and CDR2 is FNYEAQ (reference sequence). Trimming took off 1 base at V and 6 bases at J, with 16 bases between the two ends. CDR3 protein: CASSLGTPQSGNEQFF. CDR3 in DNA: TGTGCCAGCAGCTTAGGGACACCCCAGTCGGGCAATGAGCAGTTCTTC.

V usage is TRBV7-2 and J usage is TRBJ2-7, with TRBD2 as a possible D gene (6 bases). Trimming cost V 4 bases and J 1 base, with 14 bases left between them. There are 15 residues in the CDR3. Germline V gives CDR1 SGHTA, CDR2 FQGNSA. DNA for the CDR3: TGTGCCAGCAGCTCCGGAAGGGACTTATCCTACGAGCAGTACTTC. The encoded protein is CASSSGRDLSYEQYF. Variable domain in full (rest from reference TRBV7-2 and TRBJ2-7): GAGVSQSPSNKVTEKGKDVELRCDPISGHTALYWYRQSLGQGLEFLIYFQGNSAPDKSGLPSDRFSAERTGGSVSTLTIQRTQQEDSAVYLCASSSGRDLSYEQYFGPGTRLTVT.

This clone has only a few counts. The J gene is TRBJ1-2, the V gene TRBV30; 9 bases agree with TRBD1. The CDR3 has 16 amino acids. Unmatched junction bases numbered 9, after V lost 2 bases and J lost 2 bases. From germline, CDR1 is GTSNPN and CDR2 SVGIG (reference sequence). The chain's CDR3 is CAWSRPGTGQNYGYTF. CDR3 sequence (DNA): TGTGCCTGGAGTAGACCAGGGACAGGGCAGAACTATGGCTACACCTTC.

The CDR3 is CASGVGLATNEKLFF. CDR3 sequence (DNA): TGTGCCAGCGGGGTGGGGCTTGCAACTAATGAAAAACTGTTTTTT. The genes are TRBV9 and TRBJ1-4; D perhaps matches TRBD1 (5 bases). The CDR3 is 15 residues long. Germline V gene data show CDR1 as SGDLS and CDR2 as YYNGEE. V was shortened by 7 bases and J by 0 bases, with 13 bases between the two germline ends.

The table lists this clone with a few counts. This chain links TRBV10-1 with TRBJ2-1, with no clear D. Trimming left V 2 bases short and J 7 bases short, with 12 bases between. This CDR3 contains 14 residues. The germline V gene has CDR1 WNHNN and CDR2 SYGVQD (reference sequence). CDR3 sequence reads: CASSEMGSSNEQFF. CDR3 DNA: TGCGCCAGCAGTGAGATGGGGTCATCAAATGAGCAGTTCTTC.

The chain uses TRBV5-1 and TRBJ1-3, with D possibly being TRBD1 (5 bases). V gave up 0 bases and J gave up 2 bases, with 9 bases separating them. The CDR3 contains 15 residues. Germline loops: CDR1 SGHRS, CDR2 YFSETQ. The DNA of the CDR3 is TGCGCCAGCAGCTTGGGGGGGTTTACTGGAAACACCATATATTTT. It encodes CASSLGGFTGNTIYF.

The CDR3 bases are TGTGCCTGGAGTCCAGACAGGACTATCTTGTCCCAGTACTTC. Encoded protein: CAWSPDRTILSQYF. The gene calls are TRBV30 and TRBJ2-5; the D call may be TRBD1 or TRBD2 (6 bases each). This CDR3 has 14 amino acids. V shed 2 bases and J shed 9 bases, with 19 bases lying between them. The germline gives CDR1 GTSNPN, CDR2 SVGIG (reference sequence).

This clone was seen a handful of times. The chain employs TRBV5-1 and TRBJ2-7; TRBD1 matches at 8 bases. In germline, CDR1 is SGHRS, CDR2 YFSETQ. The CDR3 is made up of 14 amino acids. Trimming took 4 bases from V and 6 from J; bases not matched to a gene: 9. CDR3 bases: TGCGCCAGCAGCGAAGGGACAGGAGGGCTCGAGCAGTACTTC. As protein: CASSEGTGGLEQYF.

The chain employs TRBV7-2 and TRBJ2-3; D is unclear. Trimming stripped 1 base from V and 0 bases from J, with 8 bases between. Germline V gene lookup returns CDR1 SGHTA and CDR2 FQGNSA. This CDR3 region has 15 residues. The CDR3 reads CASSLVIVSTDTQYF. CDR3 sequence (DNA): TGTGCCAGCAGCTTAGTTATTGTCAGCACAGATACGCAGTATTTT.

The CDR3 nucleotides are TGTGCCAGTATGGGACAATTCAATCAGCCCCAGCATTTT. Translated, it gives CASMGQFNQPQHF. The chain couples TRBV19 to TRBJ1-5; TRBD1 is a possible D gene (6 bases). There are 13 residues in the CDR3. V gave up 7 bases and J gave up 3 bases, with 10 bases separating them. CDR1 and CDR2 from the germline V gene are LNHDA and SQIVND (reference sequence).

Ten or more counts support this clone. The chain combines TRBV6-1 with TRBJ2-3, with TRBD1 as a possible D gene (6 bases). This CDR3 contains 14 residues. The V gene lost 3 bases and the J gene lost 4 bases, with 11 bases spanning the gap. Germline assignment: CDR1 MNHNS and CDR2 SASEGT. The CDR3 coding sequence is TGTGCCAGCAGTGAGAGGACAGATCCAGATACGCAGTATTTT. Amino acids: CASSERTDPDTQYF.

CDR3 sequence: CASSYSHRPPEQYF. In nucleotides, the CDR3 is TGTGCCAGCAGTTACTCTCACAGACCGCCCGAGCAGTACTTC. This sequence joins TRBV6-6 and TRBJ2-7, with D hard to call. CDR1 is MNHNY and CDR2 is SVGAGI in the germline V gene (reference sequence). The V end was cut by 0 bases, the J end by 6 bases, with 12 bases between. The CDR3 length is 14 residues.

The chain uses TRBV4-1 and TRBJ1-5; 8 bases line up with TRBD1. V trimming: 2 bases; J trimming: 2 bases; junction bases outside the gene matches: 8. The CDR3 sequence is 17 residues long. Germline loops: CDR1 MGHRA, CDR2 YSYEKL. The CDR3 reads CASSQSSGQGGNQPQHF. In nucleotides, the CDR3 is TGCGCCAGCAGCCAATCCTCTGGACAGGGTGGCAATCAGCCCCAGCATTTT.

This clone was seen a single time. The chain joins TRBV7-9 to TRBJ2-7; D ambiguous. Germline-derived CDR1 and CDR2 are SEHNR and FQNEAQ (reference sequence). The CDR3 has 13 residues. V lost 3 bases to trimming and J lost 3 bases, with 9 bases between them. The CDR3 DNA follows: TGTGCCAGCAGCTTCTCGGGCGACTACGAGCAGTACTTC. Translated, it gives CASSFSGDYEQYF.

This sequence joins TRBV19 and TRBJ2-1; no clear D gene. Germline V gives CDR1 LNHDA, CDR2 SQIVND (reference sequence). V lost 6 bases and J 5 bases, leaving 5 bases between the germline ends. The CDR3 is 11 residues long. The CDR3 region is CASRKDNEQFF. The CDR3 bases are TGTGCCAGTAGAAAAGACAATGAGCAGTTCTTC.

V is TRBV19 and J is TRBJ2-1; D might be TRBD2 (5 bases). The CDR3 covers 12 residues. Germline-derived CDR1 and CDR2 are LNHDA and SQIVND (reference sequence). Trimming removed 10 bases at V and 4 bases at J, with 11 bases between. The CDR3 region has the DNA TGTGCCACCTGGACTGGATACAATGAGCAGTTCTTC. As protein: CATWTGYNEQFF.

V usage is TRBV29-1 and J usage is TRBJ2-2, with D uncertain. The CDR3 is 15 residues long. V lost 5 bases, J lost 3 bases, and 16 bases lay in between. CDR1 is SQVTM and CDR2 is ANQGSEA in the germline V gene. The CDR3 loop reads CSVYFLEGDTGELFF. The CDR3 DNA sequence: TGCAGCGTTTATTTCTTGGAAGGCGACACCGGGGAGCTGTTTTTT.

The chain combines TRBV7-9 with TRBJ1-4; D gene unclear. V was shortened by 4 bases and J by 1 base, with 13 bases between the two germline ends. The germline V gene encodes CDR1 SEHNR and CDR2 FQNEAQ (reference sequence). The CDR3 totals 16 residues. The CDR3 bases are TGTGCCAGCAGCTCCCGGTCTGTGGGAACTAATGAAAAACTGTTTTTT. Residues: CASSSRSVGTNEKLFF. Using reference TRBV7-9 and TRBJ1-4 for the parts outside the CDR3, the full variable domain is DTGVSQNPRHKITKRGQNVTFRCDPISEHNRLYWYRQTLGQGPEFLTYFQNEAQLEKSRLLSDRFSAERPKGSFSTLEIQRTEQGDSAMYLCASSSRSVGTNEKLFFGSGTQLSVL.

This chain links TRBV28 with TRBJ2-7; D is ambiguous. The ends were cut back, 7 bases at V and 7 bases at J, with 20 bases in the middle. Germline V gene sequence: CDR1 MDHEN, CDR2 SYDVKM. The CDR3 has 14 amino acids. CDR3 loop: CASTSFSGKREQYF. The CDR3 DNA reads as TGTGCCAGCACTTCCTTTTCGGGTAAGAGGGAGCAGTACTTC.

This clone was recorded a few times. The identical CDR3 is also encoded by other nucleotide sequences in the sample. The chain joins TRBV6-5 to TRBJ1-2, with 8 positions matching TRBD1. V was clipped by 5 bases and J by 4 bases; unmatched bases: 6. The germline V gene encodes CDR1 MNHEY and CDR2 SVGAGI. The CDR3 is 14 residues long. CDR3 DNA sequence: TGTGCCAGCAGTCCAGGACAGGGAGGCTATGGCTACACCTTC. It is translated as CASSPGQGGYGYTF.

Remarks on this clone: Additional DNA sequences in this sample encode the identical CDR3. J is TRBJ2-7 and V is TRBV18, with D uncertain. The V gene lost 5 bases and the J gene lost 1 base, with 6 bases spanning the gap. CDR1 is KGHSH and CDR2 is LQKENI in the germline V gene. The CDR3 length is 12 residues. The CDR3 protein is CASSSSSYEQYF. The CDR3, as DNA: TGTGCCAGCTCAAGTAGTTCCTACGAGCAGTACTTC.

With regard to this clone: Other DNA variants within this sample encode the same CDR3. The rearrangement joins TRBV7-2 to TRBJ2-1, with 11 bases that match TRBD2. The CDR3 has 15 amino acids. J lost 1 base, V lost 6 bases, and 2 bases had no gene match. Germline V gene data show CDR1 as SGHTA and CDR2 as FQGNSA. The CDR3 loop reads CASSPSGGSYNEQFF. In DNA, the CDR3 is TGTGCCAGCAGTCCTAGCGGGGGGTCCTACAATGAGCAGTTCTTC.

This clone appeared a single time. The chain is built from TRBV5-4 and TRBJ2-5; D gene uncertain. Between the trimmed V and J ends, which lost 0 bases and 0 bases, there was a span of 9 bases. Germline-derived CDR1 and CDR2 are SGHNT and YYREEE (reference sequence). This CDR3 contains 15 residues. CDR3 sequence reads: CASSLALGYQETQYF. The CDR3 coding sequence is TGTGCCAGCAGCTTGGCCTTGGGGTACCAAGAGACCCAGTACTTC.